This is a list of T cell receptor beta chains from one sample in a study of blood T cell repertoires in COVID-19. Produced via immunoSEQ multiplex PCR; TCRdb's table is partial and in-frame only. The data hold 70,000 to 95,000 clones, with 85% to 90% observed a single time. The sample consisted of peripheral blood. The receptor source for this set is a woman of 80 years or more with active COVID-19. CDR3s include the opening cysteine and the closing phenylalanine or tryptophan. Fields, in order: clone size, J gene, V gene, D gene, CDR3 protein, CDR3 DNA. D genes are given only for firm matches. A clone size is listed for some rows: how often the clone was seen (once, few, many), or a class if it is expanded.

abundance: -
j_gene: TRBJ2-5
v_gene: TRBV19
d_gene: -
CDR3aa: CASSLSSAGKETQYF
CDR3nt: TGTGCCAGTAGTCTCTCCTCGGCGGGAAAAGAGACCCAGTACTTC

abundance: once
j_gene: TRBJ2-2
v_gene: TRBV18
d_gene: TRBD1
CDR3aa: CASSPPTGASGTGELFF
CDR3nt: TGTGCCAGCTCACCACCCACAGGGGCCTCGGGCACCGGGGAGCTGTTTTTT

abundance: few
j_gene: TRBJ1-2
v_gene: TRBV6-2/TRBV6-3
d_gene: TRBD1
CDR3aa: CASSYDRGDYGYTF
CDR3nt: TGTGCCAGCAGTTACGACAGGGGGGACTATGGCTACACCTTC

abundance: -
j_gene: TRBJ1-2
v_gene: TRBV2
d_gene: -
CDR3aa: CASSEGPSYGYTF
CDR3nt: TGTGCCAGCAGTGAGGGCCCCTCCTATGGCTACACCTTC

abundance: -
j_gene: TRBJ2-5
v_gene: TRBV18
d_gene: -
CDR3aa: CASSLGLQETQYF
CDR3nt: TGTGCCAGCTCCCTCGGACTTCAAGAGACCCAGTACTTC

abundance: -
j_gene: TRBJ2-3
v_gene: TRBV7-9
d_gene: -
CDR3aa: CASSYALRETSTDTQYF
CDR3nt: TGTGCCAGCAGCTACGCCTTGAGGGAGACTAGCACAGATACGCAGTATTTT

abundance: -
j_gene: TRBJ2-3
v_gene: TRBV6-6
d_gene: TRBD2
CDR3aa: CASSYGLAGLTDTQYF
CDR3nt: TGTGCCAGCAGTTACGGGCTAGCGGGCCTCACAGATACGCAGTATTTT

abundance: -
j_gene: TRBJ2-1
v_gene: TRBV28
d_gene: TRBD2
CDR3aa: CASSDPSGSKPYNEQFF
CDR3nt: TGTGCCAGCAGTGACCCTAGCGGGAGTAAACCTTACAATGAGCAGTTCTTC

abundance: -
j_gene: TRBJ2-1
v_gene: TRBV5-1
d_gene: TRBD2
CDR3aa: CASSLLAGTYNEQFF
CDR3nt: TGCGCCAGCAGCTTGTTAGCGGGAACGTACAATGAGCAGTTCTTC

abundance: once
j_gene: TRBJ2-7
v_gene: TRBV15
d_gene: TRBD1
CDR3aa: CATSPSRTGGFYEQYF
CDR3nt: TGTGCCACCAGCCCCAGTCGGACAGGGGGCTTCTACGAGCAGTACTTC

abundance: -
j_gene: TRBJ2-2
v_gene: TRBV9
d_gene: TRBD2
CDR3aa: CASSVQSGVSTGELFF
CDR3nt: TGTGCCAGCAGCGTACAGAGCGGGGTCAGCACCGGGGAGCTGTTTTTT

abundance: -
j_gene: TRBJ2-7
v_gene: TRBV9
d_gene: -
CDR3aa: CASSTGGDRAEQYF
CDR3nt: TGTGCCAGCAGCACCGGGGGGGACAGGGCCGAGCAGTACTTC

abundance: -
j_gene: TRBJ1-6
v_gene: TRBV6-2/TRBV6-3
d_gene: TRBD1
CDR3aa: CASSYSGQGARDSPLHF
CDR3nt: TGTGCCAGCAGTTACTCCGGACAGGGGGCTAGGGATTCACCCCTCCACTTT

abundance: -
j_gene: TRBJ2-1
v_gene: TRBV24-1
d_gene: TRBD1
CDR3aa: CATSEVAGGNEQFF
CDR3nt: TGTGCCACCAGTGAGGTCGCAGGGGGCAATGAGCAGTTCTTC

abundance: -
j_gene: TRBJ2-2
v_gene: TRBV27
d_gene: -
CDR3aa: CASSSTGELFF
CDR3nt: TGTGCCAGCAGTTCTACCGGGGAGCTGTTTTTT

abundance: -
j_gene: TRBJ1-2
v_gene: TRBV28
d_gene: TRBD1
CDR3aa: CASRSPRDSYGYTF
CDR3nt: TGTGCCAGCAGGTCTCCCCGGGACAGCTATGGCTACACCTTC

abundance: once
j_gene: TRBJ1-1
v_gene: TRBV30
d_gene: TRBD1
CDR3aa: CAWSGLGQGAVAFF
CDR3nt: TGTGCCTGGAGTGGCCTGGGACAGGGGGCGGTAGCTTTCTTT

abundance: -
j_gene: TRBJ2-1
v_gene: TRBV7-3
d_gene: TRBD2
CDR3aa: CASSSGTSGSWEQFF
CDR3nt: TGTGCCAGCAGCTCCGGAACTAGCGGGAGCTGGGAGCAGTTCTTC

abundance: once
j_gene: TRBJ1-1
v_gene: TRBV29-1
d_gene: -
CDR3aa: CSVRFPEAFF
CDR3nt: TGCAGCGTTCGGTTCCCTGAAGCTTTCTTT

abundance: once
j_gene: TRBJ2-3
v_gene: TRBV19
d_gene: TRBD2
CDR3aa: CASSGTYTDTQYF
CDR3nt: TGTGCCAGCAGCGGGACCTACACAGATACGCAGTATTTT

abundance: -
j_gene: TRBJ1-6
v_gene: TRBV5-1
d_gene: TRBD1
CDR3aa: CASSLGQGAASSPLHF
CDR3nt: TGCGCCAGCAGCTTGGGGCAGGGGGCCGCCTCTTCACCCCTCCACTTT

abundance: -
j_gene: TRBJ2-3
v_gene: TRBV20-1
d_gene: -
CDR3aa: CSASAGGATDTQYF
CDR3nt: TGCAGTGCTAGTGCAGGCGGGGCCACAGATACGCAGTATTTT

abundance: -
j_gene: TRBJ1-1
v_gene: TRBV27
d_gene: -
CDR3aa: CASRIRRQSNTEAFF
CDR3nt: TGTGCCAGCAGAATTCGGAGACAGTCGAACACTGAAGCTTTCTTT

abundance: -
j_gene: TRBJ2-3
v_gene: TRBV13
d_gene: TRBD2
CDR3aa: CASSTLAGPTDTQYF
CDR3nt: TGTGCCAGCAGCACCCTAGCGGGTCCCACAGATACGCAGTATTTT

abundance: -
j_gene: TRBJ2-1
v_gene: TRBV5-1
d_gene: TRBD2
CDR3aa: CASSLPLAGAYNEQFF
CDR3nt: TGCGCCAGCAGCTTGCCTCTAGCGGGAGCGTACAATGAGCAGTTCTTC

abundance: -
j_gene: TRBJ1-2
v_gene: TRBV29-1
d_gene: -
CDR3aa: CSAPEFSGYGYTF
CDR3nt: TGCAGCGCCCCCGAGTTCTCAGGCTATGGCTACACCTTC

abundance: once
j_gene: TRBJ2-1
v_gene: TRBV2
d_gene: -
CDR3aa: CASTRGYNEQFF
CDR3nt: TGTGCCAGCACCCGGGGATACAATGAGCAGTTCTTC

abundance: -
j_gene: TRBJ2-7
v_gene: TRBV28
d_gene: -
CDR3aa: CASSYSDSYEQYF
CDR3nt: TGTGCCAGCAGTTATAGTGACTCCTACGAGCAGTACTTC

abundance: -
j_gene: TRBJ2-2
v_gene: TRBV28
d_gene: TRBD2
CDR3aa: CASSPRGAGAMTSGRARPGELFF
CDR3nt: TGTGCCAGCAGCCCCAGGGGGGCAGGGGCTATGACTAGCGGGAGGGCCCGCCCCGGGGAGCTGTTTTTT